The sequence of this T cell receptor beta chain was determined in a study of PD-1 blockade in mismatch repair-deficient tumors. Between the trimmed V and J ends, which lost 4 bases and 3 bases, there was a span of 19 bases. Looked up from germline, CDR1 is SGHNT and CDR2 is YYREEE (reference sequence). The CDR3 covers 16 residues. Data came from immunoSEQ multiplex PCR; TCRdb stores just in-frame clones and leaves some out. The sample records approximately 80,000 clones, approximately 80% being singletons. This specimen was peripheral blood, taken 44 weeks after starting pembrolizumab. This receptor was identified in an adult with mismatch repair-deficient cancer. The chain employs TRBV5-4 and TRBJ1-2; a possible D gene is TRBD1 (6 bases). CDR3 region: CASSPLGGGRYYGYTF. DNA for the CDR3: TGTGCCAGCAGCCCGCTTGGCGGGGGGCGGTACTATGGCTACACCTTC.